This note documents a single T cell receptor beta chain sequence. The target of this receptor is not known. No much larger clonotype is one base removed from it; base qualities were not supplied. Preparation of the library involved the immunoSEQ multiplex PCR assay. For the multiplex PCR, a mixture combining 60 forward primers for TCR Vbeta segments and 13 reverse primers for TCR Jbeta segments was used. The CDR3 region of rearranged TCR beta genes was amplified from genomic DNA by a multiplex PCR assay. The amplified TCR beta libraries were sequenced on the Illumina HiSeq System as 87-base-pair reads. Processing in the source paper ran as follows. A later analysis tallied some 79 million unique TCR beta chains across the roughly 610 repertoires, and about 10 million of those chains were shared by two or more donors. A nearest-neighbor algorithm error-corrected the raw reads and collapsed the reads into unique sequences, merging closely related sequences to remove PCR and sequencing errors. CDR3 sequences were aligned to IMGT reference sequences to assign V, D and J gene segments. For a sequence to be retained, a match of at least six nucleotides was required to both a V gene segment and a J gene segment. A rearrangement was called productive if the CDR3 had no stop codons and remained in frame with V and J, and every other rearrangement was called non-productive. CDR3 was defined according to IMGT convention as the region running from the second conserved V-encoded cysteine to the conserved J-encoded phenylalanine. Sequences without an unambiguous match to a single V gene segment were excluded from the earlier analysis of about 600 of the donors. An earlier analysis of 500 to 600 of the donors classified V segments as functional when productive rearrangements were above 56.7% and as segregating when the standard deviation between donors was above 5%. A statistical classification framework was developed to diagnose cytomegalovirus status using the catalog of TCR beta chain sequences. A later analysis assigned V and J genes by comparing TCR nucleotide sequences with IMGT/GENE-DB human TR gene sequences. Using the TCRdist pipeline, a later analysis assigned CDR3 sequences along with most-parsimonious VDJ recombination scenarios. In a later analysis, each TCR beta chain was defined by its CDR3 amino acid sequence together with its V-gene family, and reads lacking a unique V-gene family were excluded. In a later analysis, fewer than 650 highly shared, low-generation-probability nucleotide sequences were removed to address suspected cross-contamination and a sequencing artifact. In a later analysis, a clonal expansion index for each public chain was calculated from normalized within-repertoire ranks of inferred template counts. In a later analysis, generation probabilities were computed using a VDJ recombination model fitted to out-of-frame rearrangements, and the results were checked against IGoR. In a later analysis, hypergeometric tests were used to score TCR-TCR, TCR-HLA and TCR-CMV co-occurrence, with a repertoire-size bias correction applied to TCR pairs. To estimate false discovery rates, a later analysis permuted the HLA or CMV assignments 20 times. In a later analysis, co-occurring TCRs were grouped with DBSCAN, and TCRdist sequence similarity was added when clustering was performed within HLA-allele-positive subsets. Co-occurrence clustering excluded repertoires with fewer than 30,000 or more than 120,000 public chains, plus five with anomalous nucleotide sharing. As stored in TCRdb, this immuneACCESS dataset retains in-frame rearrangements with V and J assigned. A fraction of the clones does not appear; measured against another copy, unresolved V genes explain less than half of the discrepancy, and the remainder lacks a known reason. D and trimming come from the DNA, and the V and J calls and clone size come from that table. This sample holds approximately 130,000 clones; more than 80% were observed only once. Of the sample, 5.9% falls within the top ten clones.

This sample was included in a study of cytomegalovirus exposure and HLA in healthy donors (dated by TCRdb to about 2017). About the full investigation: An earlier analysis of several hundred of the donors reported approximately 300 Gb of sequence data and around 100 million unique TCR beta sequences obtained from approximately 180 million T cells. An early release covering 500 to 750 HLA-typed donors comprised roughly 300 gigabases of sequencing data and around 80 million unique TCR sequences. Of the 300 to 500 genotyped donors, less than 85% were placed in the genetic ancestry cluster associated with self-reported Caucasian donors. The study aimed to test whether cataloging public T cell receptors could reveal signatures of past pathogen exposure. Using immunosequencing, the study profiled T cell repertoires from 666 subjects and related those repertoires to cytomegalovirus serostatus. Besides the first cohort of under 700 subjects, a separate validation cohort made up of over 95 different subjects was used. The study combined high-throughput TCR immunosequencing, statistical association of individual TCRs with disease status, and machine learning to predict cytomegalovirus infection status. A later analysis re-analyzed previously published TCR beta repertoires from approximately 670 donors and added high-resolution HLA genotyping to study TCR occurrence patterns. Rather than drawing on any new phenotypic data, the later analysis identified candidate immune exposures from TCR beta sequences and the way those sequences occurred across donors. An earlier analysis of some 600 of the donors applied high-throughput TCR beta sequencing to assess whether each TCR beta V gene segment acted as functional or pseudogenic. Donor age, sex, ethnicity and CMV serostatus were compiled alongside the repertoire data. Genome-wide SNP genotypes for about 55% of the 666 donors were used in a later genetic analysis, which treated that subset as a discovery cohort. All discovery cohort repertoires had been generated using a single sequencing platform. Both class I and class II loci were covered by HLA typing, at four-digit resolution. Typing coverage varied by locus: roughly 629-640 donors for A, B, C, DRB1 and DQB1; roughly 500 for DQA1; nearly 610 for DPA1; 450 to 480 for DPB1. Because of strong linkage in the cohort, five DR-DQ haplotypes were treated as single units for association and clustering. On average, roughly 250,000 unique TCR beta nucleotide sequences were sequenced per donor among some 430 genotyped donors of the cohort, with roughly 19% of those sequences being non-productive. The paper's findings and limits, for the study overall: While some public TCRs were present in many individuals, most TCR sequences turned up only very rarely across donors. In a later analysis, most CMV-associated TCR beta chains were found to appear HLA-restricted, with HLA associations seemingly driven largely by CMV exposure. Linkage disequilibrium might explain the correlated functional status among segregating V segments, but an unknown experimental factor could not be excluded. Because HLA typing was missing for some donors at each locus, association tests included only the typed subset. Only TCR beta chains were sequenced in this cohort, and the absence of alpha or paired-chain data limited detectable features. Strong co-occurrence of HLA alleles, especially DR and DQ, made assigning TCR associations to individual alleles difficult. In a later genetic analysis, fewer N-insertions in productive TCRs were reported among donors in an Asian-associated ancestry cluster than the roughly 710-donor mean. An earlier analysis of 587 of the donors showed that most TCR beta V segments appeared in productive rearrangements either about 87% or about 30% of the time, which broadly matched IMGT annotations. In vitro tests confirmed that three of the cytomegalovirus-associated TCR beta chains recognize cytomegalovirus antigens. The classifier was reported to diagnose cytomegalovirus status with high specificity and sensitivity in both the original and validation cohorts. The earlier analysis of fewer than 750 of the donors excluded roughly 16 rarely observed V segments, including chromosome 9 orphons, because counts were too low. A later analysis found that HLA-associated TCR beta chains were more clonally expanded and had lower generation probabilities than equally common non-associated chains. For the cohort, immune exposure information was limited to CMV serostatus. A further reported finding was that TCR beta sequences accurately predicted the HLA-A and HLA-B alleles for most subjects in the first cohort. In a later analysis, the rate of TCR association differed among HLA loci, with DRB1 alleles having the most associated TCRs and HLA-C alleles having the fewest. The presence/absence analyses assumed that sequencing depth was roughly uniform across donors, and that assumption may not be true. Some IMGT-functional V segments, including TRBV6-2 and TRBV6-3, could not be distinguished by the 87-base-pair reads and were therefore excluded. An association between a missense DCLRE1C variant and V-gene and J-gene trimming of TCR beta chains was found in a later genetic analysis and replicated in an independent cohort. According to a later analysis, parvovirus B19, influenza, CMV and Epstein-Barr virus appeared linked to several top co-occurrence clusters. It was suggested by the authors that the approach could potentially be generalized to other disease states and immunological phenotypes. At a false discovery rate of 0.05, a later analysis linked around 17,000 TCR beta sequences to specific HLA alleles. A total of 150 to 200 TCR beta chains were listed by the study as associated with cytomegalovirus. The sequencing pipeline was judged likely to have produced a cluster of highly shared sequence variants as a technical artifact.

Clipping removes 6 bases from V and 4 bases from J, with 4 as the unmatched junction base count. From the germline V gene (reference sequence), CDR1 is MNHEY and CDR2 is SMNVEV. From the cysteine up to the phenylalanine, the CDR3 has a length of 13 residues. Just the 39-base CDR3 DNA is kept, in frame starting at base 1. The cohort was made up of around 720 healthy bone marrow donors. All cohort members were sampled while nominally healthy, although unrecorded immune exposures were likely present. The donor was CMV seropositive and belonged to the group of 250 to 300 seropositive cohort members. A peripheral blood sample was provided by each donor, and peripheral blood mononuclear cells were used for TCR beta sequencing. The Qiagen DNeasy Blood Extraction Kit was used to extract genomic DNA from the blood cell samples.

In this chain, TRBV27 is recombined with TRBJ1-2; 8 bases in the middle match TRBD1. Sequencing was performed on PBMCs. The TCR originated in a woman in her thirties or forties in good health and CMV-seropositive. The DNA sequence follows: TGTGCCAGCAGCTTTACAGGGGGCTATGGCTACACCTTC. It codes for CASSFTGGYGYTF.